This is a list of T cell receptor beta chains from one sample in a study of T cell repertoires in ileal Crohn's disease. Data came from immunoSEQ multiplex PCR; TCRdb stores just in-frame clones and leaves some out. The repertoire holds over 3,500 clones, with over 60% as singletons. Sequenced sample: ileal tissue. These TCRs come from an adult with Crohn's disease. CDR3s include the opening cysteine and the closing phenylalanine or tryptophan. The D gene is left open where the match is weak. Clone size is shown for a subset of rows, as once, few, many or a class of expanded clone.

D gene	V gene	clone size	J gene	CDR3 DNA	CDR3 protein
TRBD2	TRBV11-3	-	TRBJ2-3	TGTGCCAGCAGCTCCGGGGTAGCGGGAGCTGCAGATACGCAGTATTTT	CASSSGVAGAADTQYF
TRBD1	TRBV7-9	once	TRBJ1-3	TGTGCCAGCAGCTTAGTGGGGCTACTTAAGGGGGCTGCTGGAAACACCATATATTTT	CASSLVGLLKGAAGNTIYF
-	TRBV7-2	-	TRBJ1-3	TGTGCCAGCAGCCTCCCCGGGGGGAACACCATATATTTT	CASSLPGGNTIYF
-	TRBV5-4	-	TRBJ2-6	TGTGCCAGCAGCGCTGGACAGATCTCTGGGGCCAACGTCCTGACTTTC	CASSAGQISGANVLTF
-	TRBV7-3	-	TRBJ1-5	TGTGCCAGCAGCTTAATCTCGGGAAGCAATCAGCCCCAGCATTTT	CASSLISGSNQPQHF
-	TRBV19	-	TRBJ1-2	TGTGTCGTACAGGGTCTCTATGGCTACACCTTC	CVVQGLYGYTF
-	TRBV9	-	TRBJ2-7	TGTGCCAGCAGCGTAGATGGCGGGGGCGCCTACGAGCAGTACTTC	CASSVDGGGAYEQYF
-	TRBV6-6	-	TRBJ1-5	TGTGCCAGCAGTTACTCGACTAGGGACCAGCCCCAGCATTTT	CASSYSTRDQPQHF
-	TRBV9	-	TRBJ1-6	TGTGCCAGCAGCGTAGTCGAGAATTCACCCCTCCACTTT	CASSVVENSPLHF
TRBD2	TRBV7-9	once	TRBJ2-7	TGTGCCAGCAGCCCGTGGGGGGGAGGGAGCGCCTCCTACGAGCAGTACTTC	CASSPWGGGSASYEQYF
TRBD1	TRBV7-3	-	TRBJ1-6	TGTGCCAGCAGCATGGTCGGACAGGTCGATTCACCCCTCCACTTT	CASSMVGQVDSPLHF
-	TRBV6-1	-	TRBJ1-5	TGTGCCAGCAGCCCGGCGGGCCTAAATCAGCCCCAGCATTTT	CASSPAGLNQPQHF
-	TRBV7-2	-	TRBJ1-6	TGTGCCAGCAGCCTAGGGCTGGCGAGGAAAGATAGACCCCTCCACTTT	CASSLGLARKDRPLHF
TRBD2	TRBV19	-	TRBJ2-7	TGTGCCAGTAGTAGACTAGCCCTCTCCTACGAGCAGTACTTC	CASSRLALSYEQYF
-	TRBV19	-	TRBJ1-2	TGTGCCAGTAGTAATCAGGGATCCGGTAGAGGCTATGGCTACACCTTC	CASSNQGSGRGYGYTF
TRBD1	TRBV10-3	-	TRBJ1-2	TGTGCCATCAGTGACTCGGACAGGGTGGGTCTAGGCTACACCTTC	CAISDSDRVGLGYTF
TRBD1	TRBV6-6	few	TRBJ1-2	TGTGCCAGCAGCCACACTCCTGGACAGGGGCTCTATGGCTACACCTTC	CASSHTPGQGLYGYTF
TRBD1	TRBV30	-	TRBJ1-6	TGTGCCTGGGCCGGGGCAGGGGGCTCCTATAATTCACCCCTCCACTTT	CAWAGAGGSYNSPLHF
-	TRBV25-1	-	TRBJ2-7	TGTGCCAGCACTGACGGGACAATAGTGTCCTACGAGCAGTACTTC	CASTDGTIVSYEQYF
TRBD1	TRBV19	-	TRBJ2-7	TGTGCCAGTAGTCCTGGACAGGACTACGAGCAGTACTTC	CASSPGQDYEQYF
-	TRBV2	few	TRBJ2-2	TGTGCCAGCTCCGGGTCGCGGGGCACCGGGGAGCTGTTTTTT	CASSGSRGTGELFF
TRBD1	TRBV12-5	once	TRBJ2-5	TGTGCTAGTGGTTTGTGGGACAGTCCAGGGACCCAGTACTTC	CASGLWDSPGTQYF
TRBD1	TRBV6-5	-	TRBJ1-2	TGTGCCAGCAGCCTACAGGGGCGCTATGGCTACACCTTC	CASSLQGRYGYTF
-	TRBV9	-	TRBJ1-2	TGTGCCAGCAGCCGCACCTTCTCCGACGGGGGCTATGGCTACACCTTC	CASSRTFSDGGYGYTF
-	TRBV19	-	TRBJ2-7	TGTGCCAGTAGTATTTCTGGCGGTGAATACGAGCAGTACTTC	CASSISGGEYEQYF
TRBD1	TRBV7-8	-	TRBJ2-2	TGTGCCAGCAGCTTAGGACAGGGGTTCGGGGAGCTGTTTTTT	CASSLGQGFGELFF
-	TRBV29-1	once	TRBJ2-7	TGCAGCGTTGAAGAGTCCCTCCGTGGGGCTTCCTACGAGCAGTACTTC	CSVEESLRGASYEQYF
-	TRBV6-4	-	TRBJ2-1	TGTGCCAGCAGTGAACAGTGGGTAGCCGGGGATGAGCAGTTCTTC	CASSEQWVAGDEQFF
-	TRBV7-9	-	TRBJ1-4	TGTGCCAGCACCCCGAGCGAAAAACTGTTTTTT	CASTPSEKLFF
TRBD2	TRBV6-1	-	TRBJ2-3	TGTGCCAGCAGTGGGACTAGCGGGGGGGCAGATACGCAGTATTTT	CASSGTSGGADTQYF
TRBD1	TRBV7-8	-	TRBJ1-1	TGTGCCAGCCACGGACAGGGAGGATACGGCACTGAAGCTTTCTTT	CASHGQGGYGTEAFF
TRBD1	TRBV15	-	TRBJ1-4	TGTGCCACCAGCAGAGATCTGGGGTCAGGGGGCGGGAAACTGTTTTTT	CATSRDLGSGGGKLFF
TRBD1	TRBV19	-	TRBJ1-6	TGTGCCAGTATGGGGACAGGGATGTTGTCACCCCTCCACTTT	CASMGTGMLSPLHF
-	TRBV27	-	TRBJ1-1	TGTGCCAGCAGTTGGGCCCTGAACACTGAAGCTTTCTTT	CASSWALNTEAFF
-	TRBV4-1	-	TRBJ2-3	TGCGCCAGCAGCCGGGACTTTTTGGGAGATACGCAGTATTTT	CASSRDFLGDTQYF
TRBD2	TRBV13	-	TRBJ2-1	TGTGCCAGCAGGGGAAACTCCCGGACTAGCGGGGCCTACAATGAGCAGTTCTTC	CASRGNSRTSGAYNEQFF
TRBD2	TRBV5-5	-	TRBJ2-7	TGTGCCAGCAGTCTTAGCGGGAGGCCTGGATACGAGCAGTACTTC	CASSLSGRPGYEQYF
-	TRBV19	-	TRBJ1-6	TGTGCCAGTAGCTTGAACAGGGTTCGGAATTCACCCCTCCACTTT	CASSLNRVRNSPLHF
TRBD1	TRBV6-5	-	TRBJ2-7	TGTGCCAGCAGTTCGGGACAGGGAACCTACGAGCAGTACTTC	CASSSGQGTYEQYF
-	TRBV7-9	-	TRBJ2-7	TGTGCCAGCAGCCACTATTACGAGCAGTACTTC	CASSHYYEQYF
-	TRBV29-1	-	TRBJ2-7	TGCAGCGTTGAAACGAGAGATTACGAGCAGTACTTC	CSVETRDYEQYF
TRBD1	TRBV18	few	TRBJ1-1	TGTGCCAGCTCACCTATATCACCGGGACAGGGTTTAAAAACTGAAGCTTTCTTT	CASSPISPGQGLKTEAFF
TRBD1	TRBV5-4	once	TRBJ1-2	TGTGCCAGCAGCTTGGGACAGGGAGCTAACTATGGCTACACCTTC	CASSLGQGANYGYTF
TRBD2	TRBV6-5	-	TRBJ2-1	TGTGCCAGCAGTTACTCCCAAGCGGGAAAGGGAAATGAGCAGTTCTTC	CASSYSQAGKGNEQFF
TRBD2	TRBV4-1	-	TRBJ2-5	TGCGCCAGCAGCCCCTCGACTAGCGGGAGAGAGAGGGAGACCCAGTACTTC	CASSPSTSGRERETQYF
TRBD2	TRBV6-1	-	TRBJ2-2	TGTGCCAGCAGTGAACTAGCGGACACCGGGGAGCTGTTTTTT	CASSELADTGELFF
TRBD2	TRBV10-2	-	TRBJ2-7	TGCGCCAGCAGTCGACTAGCGGGGGGCTCCTACGAGCAGTACTTC	CASSRLAGGSYEQYF
-	TRBV29-1	-	TRBJ1-1	TGCAGCGGGGGGGAGGGGAGGGGCACTGAAGCTTTCTTT	CSGGEGRGTEAFF
-	TRBV5-1	-	TRBJ1-1	TGCGCCAGCAGCCCGTCATGGGTAAGGGGCACTGAAGCTTTCTTT	CASSPSWVRGTEAFF
-	TRBV5-1	-	TRBJ2-1	TGCGCCAGCAGCTTCACGGGATTCGGGAATGAGCAGTTCTTC	CASSFTGFGNEQFF
-	TRBV5-5	-	TRBJ2-1	TGTGCCAGCAGCCCTACTAGCAGTAATGAGCAGTTCTTC	CASSPTSSNEQFF
TRBD1	TRBV25-1	-	TRBJ1-2	TGTGCCAGCAGTGAACGGACAGGGGGGGGTGGCTACACCTTC	CASSERTGGGGYTF
-	TRBV19	few	TRBJ1-1	TGTGCCAGTAGTATAGGGGCTTCGAACACTGAAGCTTTCTTT	CASSIGASNTEAFF
-	TRBV4-2	-	TRBJ2-7	TGTGCCAGCAGCCAAGGGGCCCGGGACTCCTACGAGCAGTACTTC	CASSQGARDSYEQYF
TRBD1	TRBV13	-	TRBJ1-2	TGTGCCAGCAGCTTAGGATCAGGGGGCTATGGCTACACCTTC	CASSLGSGGYGYTF
TRBD2	TRBV12-5	once	TRBJ2-1	TGTGCTAGTGGTTTACCGGGGGGGGTCCATCAGTTCTTC	CASGLPGGVHQFF
-	TRBV5-1	-	TRBJ2-3	TGCGCCAGCAGCTTAGTTGCGGGGACCACAGATACGCAGTATTTT	CASSLVAGTTDTQYF
-	TRBV29-1	few	TRBJ2-1	TGCAGCGTTGAGTGGAGGGACAATGAGCAGTTCTTC	CSVEWRDNEQFF
-	TRBV19	-	TRBJ1-5	TGTGCCAGTAGTATCAAACAGTTCAATCAGCCCCAGCATTTT	CASSIKQFNQPQHF